This TCR beta chain was sequenced in a study of blood T cell repertoires in COVID-19. Study information: PBMCs, B-cell-depleted T cells, or T cells were the source of the cDNA or gDNA that made up the material.

Under the authors' procedure: Estimated nucleated cell counts came from reference gene primer amplification. TCRdb's table, derived via immunoSEQ multiplex PCR, lists solely in-frame clones and lacks some. The V and J calls and the clone size are those of that table, but D and trimming were determined from the DNA. Among a few hundred thousand clones listed, around nine tenths were seen once. The CDR3 is 16 amino acids. The V end lost 1 base, the J end lost 1 base, and 14 bases lay between the germline ends. The V gene's germline CDR1 is SGHVS and CDR2 FQNEAQ. The origin of this receptor is a woman in her fifties or sixties with COVID-19, enrolled during active disease. Sequencing used peripheral blood. This chain uses TRBV7-8 with TRBJ2-7, with D unclear. In nucleotides, the CDR3 is TGTGCCAGCAGCTTAGTGAGCCTCTCCCTATCCTACGAGCAGTACTTC. Its protein product is CASSLVSLSLSYEQYF.